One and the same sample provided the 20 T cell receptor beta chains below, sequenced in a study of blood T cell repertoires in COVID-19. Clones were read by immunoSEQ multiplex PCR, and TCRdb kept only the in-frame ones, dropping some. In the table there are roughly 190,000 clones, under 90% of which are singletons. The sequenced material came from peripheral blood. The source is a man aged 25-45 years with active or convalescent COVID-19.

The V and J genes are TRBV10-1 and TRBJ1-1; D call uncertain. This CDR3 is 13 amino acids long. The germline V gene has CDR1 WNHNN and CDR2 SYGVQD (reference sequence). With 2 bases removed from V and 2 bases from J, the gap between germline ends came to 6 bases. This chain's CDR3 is CASSENRNTEAFF. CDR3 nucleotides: TGCGCCAGCAGTGAGAACAGAAACACTGAAGCTTTCTTT.

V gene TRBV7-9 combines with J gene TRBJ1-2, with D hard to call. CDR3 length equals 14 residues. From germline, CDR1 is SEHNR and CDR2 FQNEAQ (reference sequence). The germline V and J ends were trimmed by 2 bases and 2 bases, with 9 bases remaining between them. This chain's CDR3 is CASSLTTGNYGYTF. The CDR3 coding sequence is TGTGCCAGCAGCTTAACAACGGGGAACTATGGCTACACCTTC.

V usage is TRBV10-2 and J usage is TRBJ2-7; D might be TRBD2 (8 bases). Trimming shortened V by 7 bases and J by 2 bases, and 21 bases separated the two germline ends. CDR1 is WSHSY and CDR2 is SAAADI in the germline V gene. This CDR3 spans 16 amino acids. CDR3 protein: CASIPPGGGWPYEQYF. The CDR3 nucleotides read TGCGCCAGCATCCCTCCGGGAGGGGGCTGGCCCTACGAGCAGTACTTC.

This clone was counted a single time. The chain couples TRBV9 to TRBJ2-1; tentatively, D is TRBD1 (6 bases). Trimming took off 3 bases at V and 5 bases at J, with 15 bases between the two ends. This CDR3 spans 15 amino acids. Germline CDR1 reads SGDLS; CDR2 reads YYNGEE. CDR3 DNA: TGTGCCAGCAGCGCAAAGGGGGTTAGAAACAATGAGCAGTTCTTC. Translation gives CASSAKGVRNNEQFF. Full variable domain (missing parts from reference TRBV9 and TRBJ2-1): DSGVTQTPKHLITATGQRVTLRCSPRSGDLSVYWYQQSLDQGLQFLIQYYNGEERAKGNILERFSAQQFPDLHSELNLSSLELGDSALYFCASSAKGVRNNEQFFGPGTRLTVL.

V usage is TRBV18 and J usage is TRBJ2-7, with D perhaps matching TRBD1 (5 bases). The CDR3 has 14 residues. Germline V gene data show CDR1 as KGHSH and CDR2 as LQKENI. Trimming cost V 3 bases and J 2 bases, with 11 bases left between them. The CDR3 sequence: CASSPDSDAYEQYV. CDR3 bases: TGTGCCAGCTCACCCGACAGTGACGCCTACGAGCAGTACGTC.

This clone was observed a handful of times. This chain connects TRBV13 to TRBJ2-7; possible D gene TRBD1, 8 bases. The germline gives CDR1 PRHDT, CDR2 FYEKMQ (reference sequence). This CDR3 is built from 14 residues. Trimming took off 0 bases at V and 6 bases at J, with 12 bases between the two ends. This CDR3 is CASSLGDREGEQYV. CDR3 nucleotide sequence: TGTGCCAGCAGCTTAGGGGACAGGGAGGGCGAGCAGTACGTC.

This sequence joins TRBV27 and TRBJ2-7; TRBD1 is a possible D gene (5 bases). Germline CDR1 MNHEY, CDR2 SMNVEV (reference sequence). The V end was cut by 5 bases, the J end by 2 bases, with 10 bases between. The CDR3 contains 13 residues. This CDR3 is CASSPADTYEQYF. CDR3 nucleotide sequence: TGTGCCAGCAGTCCCGCGGACACCTACGAGCAGTACTTC.

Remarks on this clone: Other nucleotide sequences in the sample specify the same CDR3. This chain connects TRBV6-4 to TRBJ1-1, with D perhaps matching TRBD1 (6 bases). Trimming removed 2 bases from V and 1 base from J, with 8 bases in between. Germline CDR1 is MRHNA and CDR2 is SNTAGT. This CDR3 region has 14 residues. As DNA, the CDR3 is TGTGCCAGCAGTGACACGGACAGGAACACTGAAGCTTTCTTT. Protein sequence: CASSDTDRNTEAFF.

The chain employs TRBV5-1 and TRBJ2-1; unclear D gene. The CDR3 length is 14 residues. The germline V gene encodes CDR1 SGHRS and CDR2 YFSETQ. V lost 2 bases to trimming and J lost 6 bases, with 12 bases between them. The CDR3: CASSFTDRSNEQFF. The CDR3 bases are TGCGCCAGCAGCTTCACAGATCGAAGCAATGAGCAGTTCTTC.

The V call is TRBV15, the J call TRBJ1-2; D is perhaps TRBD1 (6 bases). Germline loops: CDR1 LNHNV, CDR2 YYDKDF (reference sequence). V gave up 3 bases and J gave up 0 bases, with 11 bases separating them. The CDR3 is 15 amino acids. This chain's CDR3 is CATSRRGIPNYGYTF. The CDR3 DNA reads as TGTGCCACCAGCAGGAGGGGGATCCCTAACTATGGCTACACCTTC.

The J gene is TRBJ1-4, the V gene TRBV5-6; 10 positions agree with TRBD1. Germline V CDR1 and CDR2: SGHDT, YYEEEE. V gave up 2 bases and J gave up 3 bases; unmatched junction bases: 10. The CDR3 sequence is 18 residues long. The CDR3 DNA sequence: TGTGCCAGCAGCTTAAACCCCGGGACAGGGGTGGCTAATGAAAAACTGTTTTTT. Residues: CASSLNPGTGVANEKLFF.

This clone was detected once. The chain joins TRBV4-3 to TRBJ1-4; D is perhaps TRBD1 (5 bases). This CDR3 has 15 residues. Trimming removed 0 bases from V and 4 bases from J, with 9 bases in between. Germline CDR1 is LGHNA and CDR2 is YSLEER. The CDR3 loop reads CASSQDRGYNEKLFF. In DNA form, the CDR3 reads TGCGCCAGCAGCCAAGATAGGGGTTATAATGAAAAACTGTTTTTT.

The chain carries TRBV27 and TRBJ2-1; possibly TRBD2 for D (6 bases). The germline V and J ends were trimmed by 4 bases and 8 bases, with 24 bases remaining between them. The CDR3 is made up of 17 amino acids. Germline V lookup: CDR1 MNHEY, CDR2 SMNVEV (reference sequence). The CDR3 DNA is TGTGCCAGCAGTTCCTATCCTAAAGTAGGAGGGGTCGATGAGCAGTTCTTC. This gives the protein CASSSYPKVGGVDEQFF.

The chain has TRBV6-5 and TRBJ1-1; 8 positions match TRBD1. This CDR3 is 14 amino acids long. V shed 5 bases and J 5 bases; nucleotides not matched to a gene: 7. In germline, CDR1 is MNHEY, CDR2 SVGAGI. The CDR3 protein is CASSQDRAGTEAFF. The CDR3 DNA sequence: TGTGCCAGCAGTCAGGACAGGGCAGGAACTGAAGCTTTCTTT.

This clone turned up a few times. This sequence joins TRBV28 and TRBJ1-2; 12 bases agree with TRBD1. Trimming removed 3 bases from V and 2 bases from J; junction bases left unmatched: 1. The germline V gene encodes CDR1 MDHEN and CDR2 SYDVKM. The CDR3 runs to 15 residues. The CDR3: CASSLGQGANYGYTF. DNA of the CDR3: TGTGCCAGCAGTTTGGGACAGGGGGCGAACTATGGCTACACCTTC.

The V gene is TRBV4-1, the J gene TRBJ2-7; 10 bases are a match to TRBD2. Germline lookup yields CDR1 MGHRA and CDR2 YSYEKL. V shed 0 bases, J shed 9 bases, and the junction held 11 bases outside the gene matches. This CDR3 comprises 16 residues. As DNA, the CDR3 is TGCGCCAGCAGCCAAGATGAGATTAGCGGGAGGCGGGGGCAGTACTTC. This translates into CASSQDEISGRRGQYF.

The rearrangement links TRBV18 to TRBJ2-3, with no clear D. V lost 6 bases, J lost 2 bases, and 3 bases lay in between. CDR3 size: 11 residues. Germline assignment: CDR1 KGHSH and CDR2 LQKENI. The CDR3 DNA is TGTGCCAGCTCCTACACAGATACGCAGTATTTT. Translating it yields CASSYTDTQYF.

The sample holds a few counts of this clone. Written as DNA, the CDR3 is TGTGCCAGGACCCCGGGACACCCACTTAGCAATCAGCCCCAGCATTTT. It codes for CARTPGHPLSNQPQHF. This sequence joins TRBV28 and TRBJ1-5, with a possible D match to TRBD1 (6 bases). Germline V gene lookup returns CDR1 MDHEN and CDR2 SYDVKM. The V and J ends lost 9 bases and 0 bases respectively, with 18 bases between them. The CDR3 has 16 amino acids.

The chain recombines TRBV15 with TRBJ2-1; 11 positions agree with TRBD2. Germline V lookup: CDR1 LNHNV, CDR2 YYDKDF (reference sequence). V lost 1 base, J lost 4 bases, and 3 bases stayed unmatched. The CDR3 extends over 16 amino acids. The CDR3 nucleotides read TGTGCCACCAGCAGAGCTAGCGGGAGGAGGTACAATGAGCAGTTCTTC. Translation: CATSRASGRRYNEQFF.

CDR3: CASSLYRDQETQYF. CDR3 bases: TGTGCCAGCAGCTTGTACAGGGACCAAGAGACCCAGTACTTC. The chain links TRBV5-5 to TRBJ2-5; TRBD1 is a possible D gene (6 bases). Germline V gene lookup returns CDR1 SGHKS and CDR2 YYEKEE (reference sequence). CDR3 size: 14 residues. The ends were cut back, 1 base at V and 0 bases at J, with 7 bases in the middle.